This T cell receptor beta chain derives from a study of T cell responses to AZD1222 COVID-19 vaccine. At the level of the study: Doses given second, at about 4 or about 12 weeks, were pooled.

The data were produced by immunoSEQ multiplex PCR, yet TCRdb's version contains in-frame clones alone and is incomplete. The sample lists roughly 120,000 clones; approximately 88% were seen once. Study-level points and caveats: The breadth and depth of Spike-specific TCRs increased once two AZD1222 doses had been given. Every sample of the repertoires postdated the peak T cell response.

Concerning this clone: Its cognate antigen is unknown.

Germline V gene data show CDR1 as SGHRS and CDR2 as YFSETQ. V was clipped by 2 bases and J by 7 bases; unmatched bases: 7. CDR3 length: 14 amino acids. This receptor was obtained from an adult in good health. This chain uses TRBV5-1 with TRBJ2-7; TRBD2 matches at 9 bases. The sample consisted of peripheral blood, taken on day 0 of AZD1222 vaccination. CDR3: CASSFSGGPGEQYF. Written as DNA, the CDR3 is TGCGCCAGCAGCTTTAGCGGGGGCCCCGGGGAGCAGTACTTC. Full variable domain (rest looked up from reference TRBV5-1 and TRBJ2-7): KAGVTQTPRYLIKTRGQQVTLSCSPISGHRSVSWYQQTPGQGLQFLFEYFSETQRNKGNFPGRFSGRQFSNSRSEMNVSTLELGDSALYLCASSFSGGPGEQYFGPGTRLTVT.